These T cell receptor beta chains were read from a single sample in a study of T-cell memory formation after mild COVID-19. TCRdb redid the calling of the 5' RACE reads with MiXCR, one entry per CDR3 protein. The sample includes 220,000 or so distinct CDR3 sequences, roughly 10% seen only once; the top ten take about 3.8%. The specimen was PBMCs or a T cell subset sorted from them (not recorded which). The source of these receptors is a man in his late teens or twenties who had mild COVID-19 (a few samples of this study predate the infection). Cell type and time point are not known. CDR3s include the opening cysteine and the closing phenylalanine or tryptophan. Fields, in order: D gene, clone size, V gene, J gene, CDR3 DNA, CDR3 protein. A D gene is named only where the DNA matches it firmly. Clone size is shown for a subset of rows, as once, few, many or a class of expanded clone.

>TRBD2|.|TRBV6-2/TRBV6-3|TRBJ2-5
TGTGCCAGCACCTACGGGACTACCTCAGAGACCCAGTACTTC
CASTYGTTSETQYF
>.|many|TRBV5-5|TRBJ2-2
TGTGCCAGCATCCTGAGGGGAGGCACCGGGGAGCTGTTTTTT
CASILRGGTGELFF
>.|many|TRBV7-6|TRBJ2-7
TGTGCCAGCAGCTTAGCGCGTGATGGGGAGCAGTACTTC
CASSLARDGEQYF
>TRBD1|.|TRBV7-9|TRBJ1-1
TGTGCCAGCACCTTACGAACAGGGGGCGGGGTGAACACTGAAGCTTTCTTT
CASTLRTGGGVNTEAFF
>TRBD1|.|TRBV5-5|TRBJ1-5
TGTGCCAGCAGCTTAGACAGGGGATATAGCAATCAGCCCCAGCATTTT
CASSLDRGYSNQPQHF
>.|few|TRBV6-5|TRBJ2-1
TGTGCCAGCAGTTACACACAGGGTAGGGGTGAGCAGTTCTTC
CASSYTQGRGEQFF
>.|many|TRBV7-9|TRBJ2-2
TGTGCCAGCAGCTTAACGAGCACCGGGGAGCTGTTTTTT
CASSLTSTGELFF
>TRBD2|.|TRBV4-2|TRBJ2-1
TGTGCCAGCAGCCAAGTCTCGGGGACTACCTACAATGAGCAGTTCTTC
CASSQVSGTTYNEQFF
>.|many|TRBV7-2|TRBJ1-1
TGTGCCAGCAGCTTAGGGCCGATCAAGAACACTGAAGCTTTCTTT
CASSLGPIKNTEAFF
>.|few|TRBV5-1|TRBJ2-5
TGCGCCAGCAGCCCCAGACAGTTGCGAGAGACCCAGTACTTC
CASSPRQLRETQYF
>.|few|TRBV20-1|TRBJ2-2
TGCAGTGCTAGAGGAGGGACGAACACCGGGGAGCTGTTTTTT
CSARGGTNTGELFF
>.|few|TRBV21-1|TRBJ1-5
TGTGCCAGCAGCAATACCCGATTTGGACAGTCGTGGACAGGTCAGCCCCAGCATTTT
CASSNTRFGQSWTGQPQHF
>.|.|TRBV6-5|TRBJ1-3
TGTGCCAGCAGTTCCGGGCCCCGCTCTGGAAACACCATATATTTT
CASSSGPRSGNTIYF
>TRBD1|.|TRBV10-3|TRBJ1-2
TGTGCCATCAGTCGTAGACAGGGGGCCGGCTACACCTTC
CAISRRQGAGYTF
>.|few|TRBV4-3|TRBJ2-1
TGCGCCAGCAGCCACGGAATTCAGGGTTATGAGCAGTTCTTC
CASSHGIQGYEQFF
>.|.|TRBV2|TRBJ2-1
TGTGCCAGCAGTGAACGGCAGGACAATGAGCAGTTCTTC
CASSERQDNEQFF
>.|.|TRBV6-6|TRBJ1-1
TGTGCCAGCAGTGATCAGGAGGGCACTGAAGCTTTCTTT
CASSDQEGTEAFF
>.|.|TRBV25-1|TRBJ2-5
TGTGCCAGCAGTGAAACAGGCGTGGTCAAGACCCAGTACTTC
CASSETGVVKTQYF
>TRBD1|many|TRBV7-2|TRBJ2-5
TGTGCCAGCAGCGCCGGACAGGGACAAGAGACCCAGTACTTC
CASSAGQGQETQYF
>.|.|TRBV11-2|TRBJ2-1
TGTGCCAGCAGCCCCCAAGGGTTTGACAATGAGCAGTTCTTC
CASSPQGFDNEQFF
>.|.|TRBV4-1|TRBJ1-1
TGCGCCAGCAGCCCCCGGGTAGGACGGGAAGCTTTCTTT
CASSPRVGREAFF
>.|many|TRBV5-1|TRBJ2-3
TGCGCCAGCAGCCCGGCCGGACATCCAGATACGCAGTATTTT
CASSPAGHPDTQYF
>TRBD1|few|TRBV19|TRBJ1-2
TGTGCCAGTAACGATGACAGGGACTTTAACTATGGCTACACCTTC
CASNDDRDFNYGYTF
>TRBD2|.|TRBV14|TRBJ2-3
TGTGCCAGCAGCCAAGATATGGGGACTAGGCCGGATACGCAGTATTTT
CASSQDMGTRPDTQYF
>.|few|TRBV4-1|TRBJ2-5
TGCGCCAGCAGCCAAGCACGGGGCCGGGGGGAGACCCAGTACTTC
CASSQARGRGETQYF
>.|.|TRBV12-3/TRBV12-4|TRBJ1-3
TGTGCCAGCACAGGACAGCTTGCTGGAAACACCATATATTTT
CASTGQLAGNTIYF
>.|many|TRBV5-1|TRBJ2-3
TGCGCCAGCAGCCCCTCAGGGACCGCGGATACGCAGTATTTT
CASSPSGTADTQYF
>.|many|TRBV7-2|TRBJ2-3
TGTGCCAGCAGCTTGGGCGGGACCACAGATACGCAGTATTTT
CASSLGGTTDTQYF
>.|.|TRBV4-2|TRBJ2-1
TGTGCCAGCAGCCGAAGAGGGGGGGGAGGCGATGAGCAGTTCTTC
CASSRRGGGGDEQFF
>.|few|TRBV20-1|TRBJ1-3
TGCAGTGCCCCAAGTGGGGACACCATATATTTT
CSAPSGDTIYF
>.|many|TRBV27|TRBJ2-5
TGTGCCAGCAGCGGAGGGAAGTGGGTTCAAGAGACCCAGTACTTC
CASSGGKWVQETQYF